The 32 T cell receptor beta chains given below trace back to one sample, sequenced in a study of T-cell reconstitution after alpha-beta-depleted transplantation in children (dated by TCRdb to 2016 to 2018). The library was generated by PCR. Reads for this sample came from an Illumina HiSeq 2500. TCR library preparation used molecular barcoding, with unique molecular identifiers applied to normalize quantification of the TCRbeta repertoire. TCRdb reanalyzed the raw reads on its own, using fastp at Q25 for trimming and MiXCR for clone calling, and kept in-frame beta chains. Every CDR3 protein is listed once, alongside the most common genes and DNA of its rows. A total of some 600,000 distinct CDR3 sequences appear in this sample, roughly 13% of them only once. In total, the top ten clones hold around 2.2% of the sample. Per the publication, the treatment or condition label means: allogeneic hematopoietic cell transplantation with graft depleted of TCRalphabeta T cells and CD19 B cells.

Source: PBMCs, mostly from graft donor cells, taken 360 days after TCRalphabeta/CD19-depleted stem cell transplant. The receptor set was obtained from a male patient between 5 and 17 years old who had a stem cell transplant for acute myeloid leukemia, so the T cells may come from the graft donor.

The rearrangement links TRBV21-1 to TRBJ2-1. TRBV21-1 is tagged as a pseudogene. The CDR3 is 10 residues long. The CDR3 DNA reads as TGTGCCAGGAAGCCCAATGAGCAGTTCTTC. It codes for CARKPNEQFF.

This clonotype was detected ten times or more. This sequence joins TRBV4-3 and TRBJ2-1, with 10 bases aligning to TRBD2. The trim removed 4 bases at V and 2 bases at J, leaving 5 bases unmatched. CDR3 length: 16 amino acids. CDR1 and CDR2 from the germline V gene are LGHNA and YSLEER. The CDR3 nucleotides read TGCGCCAGCAGCCTACGGACTAGCGGACCCTACAATGAGCAGTTCTTC. The encoded protein is CASSLRTSGPYNEQFF.

This clonotype was found a few times. V gene TRBV7-2 combines with J gene TRBJ2-1; 10 bases align to TRBD2. From germline, CDR1 is SGHTA and CDR2 FQGNSA. V gave up 3 bases and J gave up 8 bases; unmatched junction bases: 7. CDR3 length: 15 residues. The CDR3 coding sequence is TGTGCCAGCAGCTTCGTGCCTAGCGGGAGCTATGAGCAGTTCTTC. Its protein is CASSFVPSGSYEQFF.

This clonotype was picked up a small number of times. CDR3: CASSLLDGPQHF. The CDR3 DNA is TGTGCCAGCAGTCTACTGGACGGGCCCCAGCATTTT. The V call is TRBV28, the J call TRBJ1-5; D is uncertain. The CDR3 covers 12 residues. The ends were cut back, 5 bases at V and 9 bases at J, with 11 bases in the middle. In germline, CDR1 is MDHEN, CDR2 SYDVKM. Drawing the rest from reference TRBV28 and TRBJ1-5, the complete variable domain is DVKVTQSSRYLVKRTGEKVFLECVQDMDHENMFWYRQDPGLGLRLIYFSYDVKMKEKGDIPEGYSVSREKKERFSLILESASTNQTSMYLCASSLLDGPQHFGDGTRLSIL.

The chain uses TRBV20-1 and TRBJ2-1; D is perhaps TRBD2 (6 bases). V dropped 0 bases and J dropped 7 bases, with 16 bases sitting between them. The CDR3 sequence is 15 residues long. The germline CDR1 and CDR2 sequences are DFQATT and SNEGSKA (reference sequence). The CDR3 region is CSARDRENRRNEQFF. The CDR3 DNA sequence: TGCAGTGCTAGAGATCGGGAGAATCGTAGAAATGAGCAGTTCTTC.

This clonotype was detected a few times. This chain joins TRBV20-1 and TRBJ2-1, with D possibly being TRBD1 (6 bases). The CDR3 consists of 13 residues. V was trimmed by 5 bases and J by 9 bases, leaving 17 bases between them. The germline CDR1 and CDR2 sequences are DFQATT and SNEGSKA (reference sequence). The DNA of the CDR3 is TGCAGTGCTCACCCAACAGGGACCGGTGAGCAGTTCTTC. Translating gives CSAHPTGTGEQFF.

Ten or more counts support this clonotype. The chain links TRBV12-3 or TRBV12-4 to TRBJ2-7; 7 positions match TRBD1. The CDR3 is 14 amino acids. The V segment lost 4 bases and the J segment 3 bases; nucleotides outside the gene matches: 6. The CDR3 protein is CASSYRGPNYEQYF. The CDR3 nucleotides are TGTGCCAGCAGTTATAGGGGGCCAAACTACGAGCAGTACTTC.

The rearrangement uses TRBV28 and TRBJ2-5, with D hard to call. The V gene's germline CDR1 is MDHEN and CDR2 SYDVKM. V was pared by 2 bases and J by 0 bases, with 16 bases between. The CDR3 spans 17 residues. CDR3 sequence: CASSLVIDSPYQETQYF. As DNA, the CDR3 is TGTGCCAGCAGTTTAGTAATAGACTCACCGTACCAAGAGACCCAGTACTTC.

CDR3 nucleotides: TGCAGCGTTGAAAGGCTAGCGGGAGGTGGGTACAATGAGCAGTTCTTC. It is translated as CSVERLAGGGYNEQFF. The chain recombines TRBV29-1 with TRBJ2-1; the match to TRBD2 covers 11 bases. CDR1 SQVTM and CDR2 ANQGSEA come from the germline V gene. This CDR3 has 16 residues. The V and J ends lost 2 bases and 4 bases, in that order; junction bases with no gene match: 7.

This clonotype has only a few counts. This sequence joins TRBV5-1 and TRBJ2-1, with 10 positions matching TRBD2. CDR3 length: 19 amino acids. The V gene end was trimmed by 0 bases and the J gene end by 4 bases; junction bases not matched to a gene: 13. The germline V gene has CDR1 SGHRS and CDR2 YFSETQ. DNA for the CDR3: TGCGCCAGCAGCTTGGCCCCCTTTAGTAGCGGGAGGCATTACAATGAGCAGTTCTTC. Protein: CASSLAPFSSGRHYNEQFF.

The chain recombines TRBV7-8 with TRBJ1-1; the match to TRBD1 covers 7 bases. Germline CDR1 reads SGHVS; CDR2 reads FQNEAQ. The CDR3 length is 14 residues. The trim removed 5 bases at V and 5 bases at J, leaving 8 bases unmatched. CDR3 sequence reads: CASSPRDRVTEAFF. The CDR3 bases are TGTGCCAGCAGCCCACGCGACAGGGTAACTGAAGCTTTCTTT. Together with reference TRBV7-8 and TRBJ1-1, the CDR3 gives the full variable domain: GAGVSQSPRYKVAKRGQDVALRCDPISGHVSLFWYQQALGQGPEFLTYFQNEAQLDKSGLPSDRFFAERPEGSVSTLKIQRTQQEDSAVYLCASSPRDRVTEAFFGQGTRLTVV.

The chain links TRBV28 to TRBJ2-7; 8 nucleotides match TRBD1. The germline gives CDR1 MDHEN, CDR2 SYDVKM. The CDR3 is made up of 15 amino acids. J lost 3 bases, V lost 6 bases, and 10 bases had no gene match. The DNA of the CDR3 is TGTGCCAGCAGACTCTCCGGGACAGGCATCTACGAGCAGTACTTC. This sequence encodes CASRLSGTGIYEQYF.

This clonotype has at least ten counts. The chain links TRBV29-1 to TRBJ2-1; TRBD2 matches at 13 bases. Germline V gene data show CDR1 as SQVTM and CDR2 as ANQGSEA. The V gene end was trimmed by 6 bases and the J gene end by 6 bases; junction bases not matched to a gene: 2. This CDR3 is built from 13 residues. The CDR3 coding sequence is TGCAGCGTCGGACTAGCGGGAGTCAATGAGCAGTTCTTC. This codes for CSVGLAGVNEQFF.

This clonotype was recorded at least ten times. V is TRBV29-1 and J is TRBJ1-1; tentative D call: TRBD1 (6 bases). The V gene's germline CDR1 is SQVTM and CDR2 ANQGSEA. V was cut by 4 bases and J by 0 bases, with 12 bases left in between. The CDR3 sequence is 14 residues long. The CDR3 reads CSVVGQRMNTEAFF. The CDR3 DNA reads TGCAGCGTTGTAGGACAGAGAATGAACACTGAAGCTTTCTTT.

This clonotype has a handful of counts. The chain joins TRBV28 to TRBJ2-7, with D maybe TRBD2 (6 bases). Trimming stripped 6 bases from V and 7 bases from J, with 16 bases between. Germline V gene data show CDR1 as MDHEN and CDR2 as SYDVKM. The CDR3 length is 13 residues. CDR3 bases: TGTGCCAGCAGCCTCAGGGCCGGGGGTGAGCAGTACTTC. Encoded protein: CASSLRAGGEQYF.

This clonotype appeared a few times. V and J are TRBV28 and TRBJ2-7; 9 bases are shared with TRBD2. The CDR3 sequence is 17 residues long. V trimming: 3 bases; J trimming: 1 base; junction bases outside the gene matches: 10. In germline, CDR1 is MDHEN, CDR2 SYDVKM. The CDR3 DNA reads as TGTGCCAGCAGTTTTGAACCCGGCGGGAGGGTTTCCTACGAGCAGTACTTC. Amino acids: CASSFEPGGRVSYEQYF.

This clonotype has only a few counts. This sequence joins TRBV11-1 and TRBJ2-7; 10 nucleotides match TRBD2. Trimming cost V 5 bases and J 6 bases; bases outside gene matches: 19. This CDR3 has 18 amino acids. Germline CDR1 is SGHAT and CDR2 is FQDESV (reference sequence). The CDR3 protein is CASSARTGLAGALLEQYF. CDR3 DNA: TGTGCCAGCAGCGCTCGGACAGGGCTAGCGGGAGCCCTACTCGAGCAGTACTTC.

This clonotype was detected once. The V and J genes are TRBV29-1 and TRBJ2-5; 7 nucleotides agree with TRBD1. The germline gives CDR1 SQVTM, CDR2 ANQGSEA. The CDR3 extends over 15 amino acids. Trimming removed 2 bases from V and 5 bases from J; junction bases left unmatched: 11. This CDR3 reads CSVEWSRQGVETQYF. DNA of the CDR3: TGCAGCGTTGAATGGTCGAGGCAGGGGGTTGAGACCCAGTACTTC.

The gene calls are TRBV4-1 and TRBJ2-3, with 11 nucleotides matching TRBD2. V trimming: 3 bases; J trimming: 0 bases; junction bases outside the gene matches: 11. The CDR3 runs to 19 residues. Germline lookup yields CDR1 MGHRA and CDR2 YSYEKL. CDR3 protein: CASSHSGTSGSSSTDTQYF. The CDR3 DNA follows: TGCGCCAGCAGCCACTCCGGGACTAGCGGATCTTCTAGCACAGATACGCAGTATTTT.

Regarding this clonotype: A read error may produce the germline difference seen at one junction end. The rearrangement uses TRBV29-1 and TRBJ2-1, with D perhaps TRBD2 (7 bases). CDR3 length: 13 amino acids. Germline V gene data show CDR1 as SQVTM and CDR2 as ANQGSEA. The CDR3 sequence is CSVEGGVGDEQFF. The CDR3, as DNA: TGCAGCGTCGAAGGGGGGGTCGGGGATGAGCAGTTCTTC.

The chain is built from TRBV7-9 and TRBJ2-2; no reliable D call. CDR3 length: 15 residues. V gave up 5 bases and J gave up 3 bases, with 13 bases separating them. The V gene's germline CDR1 is SEHNR and CDR2 FQNEAQ (reference sequence). In DNA form, the CDR3 reads TGTGCCAGCAGCCCAAGTCCCGCAGACACCGGGGAGCTGTTTTTT. Translation: CASSPSPADTGELFF.

The chain carries TRBV6-2 or TRBV6-3 and TRBJ2-1; TRBD2 aligns across 11 bases. CDR3 size: 17 residues. CDR1 is MNHEY, CDR2 SVGEGT, per germline. Germline trimming cut 6 bases from V and 3 bases from J; bases unmatched to any gene: 10. For the CDR3, the DNA is TGTGCCAGCAGGTGGGGGGCTAGCGGGAGGTTCTACAATGAGCAGTTCTTC. It codes for CASRWGASGRFYNEQFF.

This rearrangement joins TRBV20-1 to TRBJ1-5, with 8 bases that match TRBD1. V was clipped by 5 bases and J by 7 bases; unmatched bases: 7. Germline V lookup: CDR1 DFQATT, CDR2 SNEGSKA (reference sequence). The CDR3 loop spans 13 amino acids. The CDR3 reads CSAAYRGLQPQHF. In nucleotides, the CDR3 is TGCAGTGCTGCTTACAGGGGGTTGCAGCCCCAGCATTTT.

The V gene is TRBV29-1, the J gene TRBJ2-1, with 9 nucleotides matching TRBD2. The germline V gene has CDR1 SQVTM and CDR2 ANQGSEA. The CDR3 is 16 amino acids. V trimming: 3 bases; J trimming: 4 bases; junction bases outside the gene matches: 10. Written as DNA, the CDR3 is TGCAGCGTTGAGTCCAAGGCGGGGGGGGTATACAATGAGCAGTTCTTC. This sequence encodes CSVESKAGGVYNEQFF.

This clonotype has only one observation. The chain employs TRBV20-1 and TRBJ2-5, with 8 nucleotides matching TRBD1. The V and J ends lost 5 bases and 5 bases, in that order; junction bases with no gene match: 7. Germline V CDR1 and CDR2: DFQATT, SNEGSKA (reference sequence). The CDR3 totals 13 residues. The CDR3 is CSAEDRERETQYF. CDR3 bases: TGCAGTGCTGAGGACAGGGAGAGGGAGACCCAGTACTTC.

The chain combines TRBV30 with TRBJ2-4; TRBD1 matches 8 bases. Germline-derived CDR1 and CDR2 are GTSNPN and SVGIG (reference sequence). V shed 6 bases and J 2 bases; nucleotides not matched to a gene: 6. The CDR3 consists of 14 residues. CDR3 sequence reads: CACPRTGSKNIQYF. The CDR3 DNA reads TGTGCCTGCCCCCGGACAGGGTCCAAAAACATTCAGTACTTC.

This clonotype was observed at least ten times. The genes are TRBV9 and TRBJ2-2, with D maybe TRBD2 (6 bases). The germline V gene has CDR1 SGDLS and CDR2 YYNGEE. CDR3 length equals 15 residues. Trimming left V 4 bases short and J 1 base short, with 11 bases between. The CDR3 DNA sequence: TGTGCCAGCAGCTTTTCGGAGGGGAACACCGGGGAGCTGTTTTTT. Protein sequence: CASSFSEGNTGELFF.

This clonotype was detected ten times or more. The V gene is TRBV6-9, the J gene TRBJ2-1, with 13 bases identical to TRBD2. CDR1 and CDR2 (germline): MNHGY, SVAAGI. Germline trimming cut 4 bases from V and 6 bases from J; bases unmatched to any gene: 3. The CDR3 length is 15 residues. CDR3 bases: TGTGCCAGCAGTTCAGGACTAGCGGGAGCCAATGAGCAGTTCTTC. Its protein product is CASSSGLAGANEQFF.

V and J are TRBV11-3 and TRBJ2-7; TRBD1 is a possible D gene (5 bases). The CDR3 loop spans 13 amino acids. In germline, CDR1 is SGHNT, CDR2 YENEEA. V was clipped by 1 base and J by 7 bases, with 11 bases between them. DNA of the CDR3: TGTGCCAGCAGCTTAGTTCGAGCAGGGGAGCAGTACTTC. It is translated as CASSLVRAGEQYF.

This clonotype appeared a few times. This chain links TRBV11-2 with TRBJ2-3; D not resolved. V dropped 4 bases and J dropped 7 bases, with 15 bases sitting between them. CDR1 and CDR2 (germline): SGHAT, FQNNGV. The CDR3 sequence is 14 residues long. This CDR3 is CASSSILLPYTQYF. CDR3 DNA: TGTGCCAGCAGCTCCATCCTACTTCCGTATACGCAGTATTTT.

This clonotype was recorded a few times. The chain joins TRBV19 to TRBJ2-3, with 7 bases matching TRBD2. The junction had 4 bases not matched to a gene; V was cut back by 2 bases and J by 5 bases. The CDR3 totals 14 residues. The germline V gene encodes CDR1 LNHDA and CDR2 SQIVND (reference sequence). CDR3 sequence: CASSISGMKDTQYF. The CDR3 nucleotides are TGTGCCAGTAGTATAAGCGGGATGAAAGATACGCAGTATTTT.

This clonotype showed up many times. The chain uses TRBV12-3 or TRBV12-4 and TRBJ2-1; D possibly corresponds to TRBD2 (5 bases). CDR3 size: 17 residues. The V and J ends lost 7 bases and 1 base respectively, with 20 bases between them. The DNA for the CDR3 is TGTGCCAGCACGGGGAGTTGGGGTGAAGTATCCTACAATGAGCAGTTCTTC. It yields the protein CASTGSWGEVSYNEQFF.